The clone carrying this T cell receptor (beta chain) was found many times. What it binds is not known. TCRdb ran MiXCR on the 5' RACE reads and lists one entry per CDR3 protein. Of roughly 700,000 distinct CDR3 sequences in the sample, roughly 8% were seen once. CDR3 size: 16 residues. Germline V gene data show CDR1 as SGHAT and CDR2 as FQNNGV. V was pared by 0 bases and J by 4 bases, with 5 bases of the junction left unmatched. The sample comes from a study of identical twins. Study results and limitations: Partly confounded zero-insertion analyses could result from invariant MAIT and iNKT cells. Cross-sectional statistics underpinned the conclusions; the same donors were not followed. In cord blood, abundant beta clonotypes had fewer insertions; memory showed no trend.

The data also belong to a second study, concerning yellow fever vaccine responses in identical twins. That source notes: Twin vaccine T cell responses reportedly seemed partly convergent, partly personalized.

The gene calls are TRBV11-2 and TRBJ2-7; 11 bases are a match to TRBD1. The source material was PBMCs. The TCR originated in a woman between 18 and 29 years old in good health. This CDR3 reads CASSLERTGGMYEQYF. The DNA of the CDR3 is TGTGCCAGCAGCTTAGAGCGGACAGGGGGCATGTACGAGCAGTACTTC.